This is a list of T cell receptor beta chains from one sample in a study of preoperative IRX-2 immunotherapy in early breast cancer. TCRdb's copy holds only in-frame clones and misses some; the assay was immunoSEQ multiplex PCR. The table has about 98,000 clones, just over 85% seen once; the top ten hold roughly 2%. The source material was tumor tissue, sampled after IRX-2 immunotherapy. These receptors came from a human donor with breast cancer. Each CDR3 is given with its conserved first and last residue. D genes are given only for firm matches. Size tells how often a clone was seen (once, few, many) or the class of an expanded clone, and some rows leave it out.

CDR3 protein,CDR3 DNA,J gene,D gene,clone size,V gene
CASSLVLGARADYGYTF,TGTGCCAGCAGCTTAGTCTTAGGGGCCAGGGCGGACTATGGCTACACCTTC,TRBJ1-2,-,-,TRBV11-3
CASSRGGTYEQYF,TGTGCCAGCAGTCGAGGGGGTACCTACGAGCAGTACTTC,TRBJ2-7,-,-,TRBV28
CASSIEGLQPQHF,TGTGCCAGTAGTATTGAGGGGTTACAGCCCCAGCATTTT,TRBJ1-5,-,once,TRBV19
CASSWGPGDYGYTF,TGCGCCAGCAGCTGGGGGCCGGGCGACTATGGCTACACCTTC,TRBJ1-2,-,-,TRBV5-1
CASSRNVYGYTF,TGTGCCAGCAGCCGAAACGTCTATGGCTACACCTTC,TRBJ1-2,-,-,TRBV28
CASTLAGVRDEQFF,TGTGCCAGCACCCTAGCGGGGGTAAGGGATGAGCAGTTCTTC,TRBJ2-1,TRBD2,few,TRBV7-6
CASSAGTSEYNEQFF,TGCGCCAGCAGTGCGGGGACTAGCGAGTACAATGAGCAGTTCTTC,TRBJ2-1,TRBD2,-,TRBV10-2
CASSQVVAGEQYF,TGTGCCAGCAGCCAAGTCGTGGCGGGGGAGCAGTACTTC,TRBJ2-7,-,-,TRBV14
CAISFRLADYNEQFF,TGTGCCATCAGTTTCCGACTAGCGGACTACAATGAGCAGTTCTTC,TRBJ2-1,TRBD2,-,TRBV6-7
CASSLSRGHGEKLFF,TGTGCCAGCAGCCTGAGTCGGGGGCATGGCGAAAAACTGTTTTTT,TRBJ1-4,-,-,TRBV7-1
CASRDRDSFFYEQYF,TGTGCCAGCAGGGACCGGGACTCTTTTTTCTACGAGCAGTACTTC,TRBJ2-7,-,-,TRBV7-5
CASSPLGMTNEKLFF,TGCGCCAGCAGCCCATTGGGGATGACTAATGAAAAACTGTTTTTT,TRBJ1-4,-,-,TRBV5-1
CASSTKREQYF,TGTGCCAGCAGTACGAAACGCGAGCAGTACTTC,TRBJ2-7,-,once,TRBV6-4
CASSLATTGLNEKLFF,TGCGCCAGCAGCTTGGCCACGACAGGGCTTAATGAAAAACTGTTTTTT,TRBJ1-4,TRBD1,-,TRBV5-1
CASNLQGATEAFF,TGTGCCAGCAACCTTCAGGGGGCCACTGAAGCTTTCTTT,TRBJ1-1,TRBD1,-,TRBV12-5
CASSLSGQSYEQYF,TGTGCCAGCAGCTTAAGCGGCCAGTCCTACGAGCAGTACTTC,TRBJ2-7,-,-,TRBV11-3
CASSRAGTDYEKLFF,TGTGCCAGCAGTAGAGCCGGGACAGACTATGAAAAACTGTTTTTT,TRBJ1-4,TRBD1,-,TRBV28